Listed below are T cell receptor beta chains from one sample, sequenced in a study of radiotherapy plus CTLA-4 blockade in lung cancer. Sequencing was performed with immunoSEQ multiplex PCR; in TCRdb, only in-frame clones are kept and a portion is missing. The data contain about 120,000 clones, around 84% of them singletons. The sequencing here drew on peripheral blood, taken from a patient treated with radiotherapy plus ipilimumab. These receptors were collected from a human donor with non-small cell lung cancer that progressed on radiotherapy plus ipilimumab. Some clones in this sample may be carry-over from other donors' samples. Both conserved end residues are part of each CDR3. The order of the fields is D gene, J gene, V gene, clone size, CDR3 DNA, CDR3 protein. The D gene is left open where the match is weak. Clone sizes are given selectively: once, few, many, or a class where the clone is expanded.

D: -; J: TRBJ1-1; V: TRBV6-1; size: -; DNA: TGTGCCAGCAGTGAGCAGGCCTCGAACACTGAAGCTTTCTTT; CDR3: CASSEQASNTEAFF
D: -; J: TRBJ1-2; V: TRBV4-1; size: -; DNA: TGCGCCAGCAGCCAAGGAAGGGGACATTATGGCTACACCTTC; CDR3: CASSQGRGHYGYTF
D: -; J: TRBJ2-2; V: TRBV9; size: -; DNA: TGTGCCAGCACCAGGGGAAACTTGAACACCGGGGAGCTGTTTTTT; CDR3: CASTRGNLNTGELFF
D: TRBD1; J: TRBJ1-2; V: TRBV18; size: -; DNA: TGTGCCAGCTCACACGGGACAGTTAACTATGGCTACACCTTC; CDR3: CASSHGTVNYGYTF
D: -; J: TRBJ1-4; V: TRBV7-9; size: -; DNA: TGTGCCAGCAGTCTGACAGTTGAAAAACTGTTTTTT; CDR3: CASSLTVEKLFF
D: -; J: TRBJ2-5; V: TRBV11-2; size: -; DNA: TGTGCCAGCAGCTTACAGGGGACTACTGGAAAGACCCAGTACTTC; CDR3: CASSLQGTTGKTQYF
D: -; J: TRBJ2-7; V: TRBV30; size: -; DNA: TGTGCCTGGAGTGTACGCCGGACAGCCCTCGCCTACGAGCAGTACTTC; CDR3: CAWSVRRTALAYEQYF
D: -; J: TRBJ2-1; V: TRBV7-3; size: -; DNA: TGTGCCAGCAGCCCCTCCGGGACATTTTACAATGAGCAGTTCTTC; CDR3: CASSPSGTFYNEQFF
D: -; J: TRBJ2-1; V: TRBV7-2; size: -; DNA: TGTGCCAGCAGCTTAGCGGTTTTGGTGGAAGGAGGGTTCTTC; CDR3: CASSLAVLVEGGFF
D: TRBD1; J: TRBJ2-7; V: TRBV18; size: -; DNA: TGTGCCAGCTCACCGAGACAGGGCAATACGAACGAGCAGTACTTC; CDR3: CASSPRQGNTNEQYF
D: TRBD1; J: TRBJ1-4; V: TRBV15; size: once; DNA: TGTGCCACCAGCAGACCGAGACAGGGGAATGAAAAACTGTTTTTT; CDR3: CATSRPRQGNEKLFF
D: TRBD2; J: TRBJ2-5; V: TRBV11-2; size: once; DNA: TGTGCCAGCAGCACCGGACGGGAGGCCATTTTGGAGACCCAGTACTTC; CDR3: CASSTGREAILETQYF
D: -; J: TRBJ2-3; V: TRBV29-1; size: -; DNA: TGCAGCGTTGAACCCTGGGAAACAGGAACAGATACGCAGTATTTT; CDR3: CSVEPWETGTDTQYF
D: -; J: TRBJ2-5; V: TRBV9; size: -; DNA: TGTGCCAGCAGCGTTTCTTCCGCGGGCCAAGAGACCCAGTACTTC; CDR3: CASSVSSAGQETQYF
D: -; J: TRBJ2-5; V: TRBV9; size: -; DNA: TGTGCCAGCAGCCTAGATTCCAGGGGCAGGGAAGAGACCCAGTACTTC; CDR3: CASSLDSRGREETQYF
D: -; J: TRBJ1-4; V: TRBV7-3; size: few; DNA: TGTGCCAGCAGCGACGGGGGAAAACTGTTTTTT; CDR3: CASSDGGKLFF
D: -; J: TRBJ2-5; V: TRBV11-2; size: -; DNA: TGTGCCAGCAGCGAACCCCAGTTAACAGGGTGGGAGACCCAGTACTTC; CDR3: CASSEPQLTGWETQYF
D: -; J: TRBJ2-3; V: TRBV7-3; size: -; DNA: TGTGCCAGCAGCCCCCAGGGTAGGCGGACAGATACGCAGTATTTT; CDR3: CASSPQGRRTDTQYF
D: -; J: TRBJ1-5; V: TRBV6-5; size: -; DNA: TGTGCCAGCGTAATGCAGGGCGGTCAGCCCCAGCATTTT; CDR3: CASVMQGGQPQHF
D: TRBD1; J: TRBJ2-5; V: TRBV6-5; size: -; DNA: TGTGCCAGCAGTTACCAGGACAGGCGCGGGACCCAGTACTTC; CDR3: CASSYQDRRGTQYF
D: -; J: TRBJ1-1; V: TRBV11-2; size: -; DNA: TGTGCCAGCAGCTTAGCGGCAGGGATGAACACTGAAGCTTTCTTT; CDR3: CASSLAAGMNTEAFF
D: -; J: TRBJ1-1; V: TRBV10-3; size: once; DNA: TGTGCCATCAGTGAACACGGTCCTATAAACACTGAAGCTTTCTTT; CDR3: CAISEHGPINTEAFF
D: -; J: TRBJ1-5; V: TRBV6-5; size: -; DNA: TGTGCCAGCAGTTTTTCAGGGTTCAGCAATCAGCCCCAGCATTTT; CDR3: CASSFSGFSNQPQHF
D: -; J: TRBJ2-3; V: TRBV29-1; size: -; DNA: TGCAGCGTTCTCCGGGACCGGAATCTCGATACGCAGTATTTT; CDR3: CSVLRDRNLDTQYF
D: -; J: TRBJ2-7; V: TRBV2; size: -; DNA: TGTGCCAGCAGTGAGGGTTACGAGCAGTACTTC; CDR3: CASSEGYEQYF
D: TRBD1; J: TRBJ1-6; V: TRBV6-6; size: -; DNA: TGTGCCAGCAATAGACAGGGAGGAGATAATTCACCCCTCCACTTT; CDR3: CASNRQGGDNSPLHF
D: -; J: TRBJ1-3; V: TRBV18; size: -; DNA: TGTGCCAGCTCACCACAGGGTTCTACAACTGGAAACACCATATATTTT; CDR3: CASSPQGSTTGNTIYF
D: TRBD1; J: TRBJ2-5; V: TRBV7-2; size: -; DNA: TGTGCCAGCAGCCCCGGGACAGCACACCAAGAGACCCAGTACTTC; CDR3: CASSPGTAHQETQYF
D: TRBD1; J: TRBJ2-7; V: TRBV6-5; size: -; DNA: TGTGCCAGCAGTTCGTCAGGGGGCTACGAGCAGTACTTC; CDR3: CASSSSGGYEQYF
D: -; J: TRBJ2-7; V: TRBV6-5; size: once; DNA: TGTGCCAGCAGTGAATGGAGGGGGAACTACGAGCAGTACTTC; CDR3: CASSEWRGNYEQYF
D: -; J: TRBJ1-6; V: TRBV30; size: -; DNA: TGTGCCTGGAGGCAGGGTTCCTATAATTCACCCCTCCACTTT; CDR3: CAWRQGSYNSPLHF
D: TRBD1; J: TRBJ1-5; V: TRBV5-4; size: -; DNA: TGTGCCAGCAGCGCCGGACAGGATCAGCCCCAGCATTTT; CDR3: CASSAGQDQPQHF
D: TRBD2; J: TRBJ2-1; V: TRBV4-1; size: -; DNA: TGCGCCAGCAGCCAAGATTGGGGCGGGGGGGCCGATTCCTACAATGAGCAGTTCTTC; CDR3: CASSQDWGGGADSYNEQFF
D: TRBD2; J: TRBJ2-5; V: TRBV10-3; size: -; DNA: TGTGCCATCTCGGGACTAGCGGCGGAGACCCAGTACTTC; CDR3: CAISGLAAETQYF
D: -; J: TRBJ2-5; V: TRBV6-6; size: -; DNA: TGTGCCAGCAGTCTGGGTCGGGGAGAGACCCAGTACTTC; CDR3: CASSLGRGETQYF
D: -; J: TRBJ1-1; V: TRBV6-5; size: -; DNA: TGTGCCAGCAGCGCCCCTGGTCCGGGAATCGAAGCTTTCTTT; CDR3: CASSAPGPGIEAFF
D: -; J: TRBJ2-7; V: TRBV19; size: -; DNA: TGTGCCAGTAGTATTGGTAGGGACGGAAAAGACTACGAGCAGTACTTC; CDR3: CASSIGRDGKDYEQYF
D: TRBD2; J: TRBJ2-5; V: TRBV5-8; size: few; DNA: TGTGCCAGCAGCTTCGGCTCAAGCGGGGTAGGAGAGACCCAGTACTTC; CDR3: CASSFGSSGVGETQYF